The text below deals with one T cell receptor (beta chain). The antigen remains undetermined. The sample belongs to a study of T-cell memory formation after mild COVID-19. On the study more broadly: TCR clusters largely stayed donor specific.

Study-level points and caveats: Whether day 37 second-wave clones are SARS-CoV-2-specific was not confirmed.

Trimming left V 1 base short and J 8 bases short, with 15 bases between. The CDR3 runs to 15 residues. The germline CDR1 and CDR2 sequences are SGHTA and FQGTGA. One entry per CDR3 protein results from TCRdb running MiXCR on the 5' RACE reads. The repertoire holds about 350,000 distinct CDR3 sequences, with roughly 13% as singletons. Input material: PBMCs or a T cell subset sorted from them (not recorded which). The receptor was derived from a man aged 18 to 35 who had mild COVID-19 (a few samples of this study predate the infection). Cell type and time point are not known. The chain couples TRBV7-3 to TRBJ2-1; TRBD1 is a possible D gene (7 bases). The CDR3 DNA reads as TGTGCCAGCAGCTTAAACTCAGGGGGGTTCGATGAGCAGTTCTTC. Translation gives CASSLNSGGFDEQFF.